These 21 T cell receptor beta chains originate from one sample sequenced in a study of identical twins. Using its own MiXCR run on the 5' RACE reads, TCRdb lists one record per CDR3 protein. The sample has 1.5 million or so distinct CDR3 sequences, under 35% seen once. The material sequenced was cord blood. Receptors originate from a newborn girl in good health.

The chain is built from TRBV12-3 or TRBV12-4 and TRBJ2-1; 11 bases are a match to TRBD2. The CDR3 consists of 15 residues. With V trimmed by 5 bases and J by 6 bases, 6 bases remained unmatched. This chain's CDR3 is CASSRASGGLNEQFF. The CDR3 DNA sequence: TGTGCCAGCAGTCGTGCTAGCGGGGGGCTCAATGAGCAGTTCTTC.

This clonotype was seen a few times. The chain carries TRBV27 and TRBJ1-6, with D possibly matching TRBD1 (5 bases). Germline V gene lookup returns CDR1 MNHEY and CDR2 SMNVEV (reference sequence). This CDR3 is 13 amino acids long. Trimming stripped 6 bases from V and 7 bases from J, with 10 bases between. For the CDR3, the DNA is TGTGCCAGCAGGGTGCAGGGAAATTCACCCCTCCACTTT. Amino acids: CASRVQGNSPLHF.

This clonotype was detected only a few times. The CDR3 nucleotides are TGCAGTGCTATCCGGACTAGCCGGGGCCCAGATACGCAGTATTTT. Translated: CSAIRTSRGPDTQYF. The J gene is TRBJ2-3, the V gene TRBV20-1; 8 nucleotides line up with TRBD2. This CDR3 is built from 15 residues. V lost 4 bases to trimming and J lost 4 bases; unmatched junction nucleotides: 10. Germline V gives CDR1 DFQATT, CDR2 SNEGSKA (reference sequence).

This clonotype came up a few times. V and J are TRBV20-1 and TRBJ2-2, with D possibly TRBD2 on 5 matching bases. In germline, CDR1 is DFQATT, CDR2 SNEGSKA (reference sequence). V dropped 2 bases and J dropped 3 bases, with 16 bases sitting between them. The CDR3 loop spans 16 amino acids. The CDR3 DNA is TGCAGTGCTAGACCGAGCGGACGGAGTTACACCGGGGAGCTGTTTTTT. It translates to CSARPSGRSYTGELFF.

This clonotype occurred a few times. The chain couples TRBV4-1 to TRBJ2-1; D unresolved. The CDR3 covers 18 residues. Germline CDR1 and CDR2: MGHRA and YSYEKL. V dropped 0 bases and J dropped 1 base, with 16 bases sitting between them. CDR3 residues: CASSQEASVIWSYNEQFF. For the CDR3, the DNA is TGCGCCAGCAGCCAAGAGGCCTCCGTCATCTGGTCCTACAATGAGCAGTTCTTC.

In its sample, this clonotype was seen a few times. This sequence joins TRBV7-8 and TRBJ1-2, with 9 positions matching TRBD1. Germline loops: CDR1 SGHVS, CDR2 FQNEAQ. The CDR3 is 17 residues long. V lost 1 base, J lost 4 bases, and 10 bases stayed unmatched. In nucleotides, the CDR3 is TGTGCCAGCAGCTTAGTGGTGGGACAGGGAGTGAGCTATGGCTACACCTTC. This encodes CASSLVVGQGVSYGYTF.

The DNA of the CDR3 is TGCAGTGCTAGGGTGGGAGCGGGGGGGTACGAGCAGTACTTC. Translating it yields CSARVGAGGYEQYF. The chain couples TRBV20-1 to TRBJ2-7, with TRBD2 matching over 10 bases. Trimming at V came to 3 bases and at J to 4 bases, leaving 6 bases not matched to a gene. This CDR3 has 14 amino acids. CDR1 is DFQATT and CDR2 is SNEGSKA in the germline V gene (reference sequence).

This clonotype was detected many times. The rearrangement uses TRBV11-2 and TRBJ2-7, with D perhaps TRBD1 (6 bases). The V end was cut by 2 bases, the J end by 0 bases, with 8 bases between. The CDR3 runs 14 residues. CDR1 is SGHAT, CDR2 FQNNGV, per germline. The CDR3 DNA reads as TGTGCCAGCAGCTTAAGGGACAACTCCTACGAGCAGTACTTC. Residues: CASSLRDNSYEQYF. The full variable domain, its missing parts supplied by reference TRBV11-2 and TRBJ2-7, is EAGVAQSPRYKIIEKRQSVAFWCNPISGHATLYWYQQILGQGPKLLIQFQNNGVVDDSQLPKDRFSAERLKGVDSTLKIQPAKLEDSAVYLCASSLRDNSYEQYFGPGTRLTVT.

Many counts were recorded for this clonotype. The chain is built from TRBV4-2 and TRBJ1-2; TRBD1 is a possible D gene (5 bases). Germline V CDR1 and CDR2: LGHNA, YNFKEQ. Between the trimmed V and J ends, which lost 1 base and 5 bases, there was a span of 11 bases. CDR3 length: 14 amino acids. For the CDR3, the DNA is TGTGCCAGCAGCCAAGCAGGGACGGATTATGGCTACACCTTC. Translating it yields CASSQAGTDYGYTF.

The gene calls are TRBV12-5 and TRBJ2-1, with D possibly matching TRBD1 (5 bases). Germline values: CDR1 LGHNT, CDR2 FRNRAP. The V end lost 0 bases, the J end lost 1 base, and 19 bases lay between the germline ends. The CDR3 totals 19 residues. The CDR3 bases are TGTGCTAGTGGTTTGGTACGCCATTATAGGGGAAGGTCCTACAATGAGCAGTTCTTC. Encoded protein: CASGLVRHYRGRSYNEQFF.

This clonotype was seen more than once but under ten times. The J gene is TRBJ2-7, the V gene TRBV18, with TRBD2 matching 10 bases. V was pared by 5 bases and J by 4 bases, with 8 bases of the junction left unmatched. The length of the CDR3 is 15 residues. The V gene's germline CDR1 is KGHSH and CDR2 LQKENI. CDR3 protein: CASSGHSGRWYEQYF. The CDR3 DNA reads TGTGCCAGCTCAGGACATAGCGGGAGGTGGTACGAGCAGTACTTC.

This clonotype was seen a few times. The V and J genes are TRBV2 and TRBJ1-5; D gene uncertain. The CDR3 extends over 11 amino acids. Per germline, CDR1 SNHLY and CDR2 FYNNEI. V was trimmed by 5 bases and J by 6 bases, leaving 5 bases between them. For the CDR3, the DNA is TGTGCCAGCAGTCAGGCTCAGCCCCAGCATTTT. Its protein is CASSQAQPQHF.

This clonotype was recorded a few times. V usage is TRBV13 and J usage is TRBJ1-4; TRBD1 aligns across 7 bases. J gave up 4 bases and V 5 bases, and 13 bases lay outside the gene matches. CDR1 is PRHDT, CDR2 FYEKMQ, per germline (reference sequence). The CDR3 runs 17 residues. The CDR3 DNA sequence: TGTGCCAGCAGCGGCAGGCACAGGGGAGAGGGTAATGAAAAACTGTTTTTT. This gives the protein CASSGRHRGEGNEKLFF.

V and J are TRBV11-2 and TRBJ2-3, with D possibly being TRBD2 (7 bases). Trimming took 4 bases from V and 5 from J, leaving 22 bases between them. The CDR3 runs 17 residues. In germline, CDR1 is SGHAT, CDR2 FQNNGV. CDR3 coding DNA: TGTGCCAGCAGCTCTAACCCTGGGCGGGGGCGAGGAGATACGCAGTATTTT. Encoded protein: CASSSNPGRGRGDTQYF.

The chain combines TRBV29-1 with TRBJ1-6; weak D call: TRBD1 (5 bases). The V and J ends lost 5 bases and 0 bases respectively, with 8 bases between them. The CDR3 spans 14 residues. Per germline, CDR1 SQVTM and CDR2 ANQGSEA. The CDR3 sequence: CSVSGSSYNSPLHF. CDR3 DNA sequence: TGCAGCGTTTCAGGGAGCTCCTATAATTCACCCCTCCACTTT.

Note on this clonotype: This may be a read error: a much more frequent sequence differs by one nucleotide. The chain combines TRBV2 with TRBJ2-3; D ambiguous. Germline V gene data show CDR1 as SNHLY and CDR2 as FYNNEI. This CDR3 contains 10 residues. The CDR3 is CTSTTDTQYF. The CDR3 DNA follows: TGTACCAGCACCACAGATACGCAGTATTTT. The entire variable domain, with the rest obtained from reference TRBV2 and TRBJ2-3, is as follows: EPEVTQTPSHQVTQMGQEVILRCVPISNHLYFYWYRQILGQKVEFLVSFYNNEISEKSEIFDDQFSVERPDGSNFTLKIRSTKLEDSAMYFCTSTTDTQYFGPGTRLTVL.

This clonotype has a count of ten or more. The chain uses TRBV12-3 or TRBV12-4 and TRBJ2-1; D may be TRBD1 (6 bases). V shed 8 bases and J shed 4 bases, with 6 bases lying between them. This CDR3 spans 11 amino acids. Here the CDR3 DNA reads TGTGCCAGCGGGACATACAATGAGCAGTTCTTC. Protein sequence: CASGTYNEQFF.

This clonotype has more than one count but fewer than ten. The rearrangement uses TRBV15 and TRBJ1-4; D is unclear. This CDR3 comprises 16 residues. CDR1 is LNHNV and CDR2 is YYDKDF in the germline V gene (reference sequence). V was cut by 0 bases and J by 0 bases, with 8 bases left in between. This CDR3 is CATSRDPGATNEKLFF. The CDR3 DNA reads TGTGCCACCAGCAGAGATCCAGGAGCAACTAATGAAAAACTGTTTTTT.

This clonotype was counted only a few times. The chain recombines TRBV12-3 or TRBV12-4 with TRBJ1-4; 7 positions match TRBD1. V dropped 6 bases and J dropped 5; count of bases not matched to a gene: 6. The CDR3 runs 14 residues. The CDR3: CASRMTGMNEKLFF. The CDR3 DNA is TGTGCCAGCAGGATGACAGGGATGAATGAAAAACTGTTTTTT.

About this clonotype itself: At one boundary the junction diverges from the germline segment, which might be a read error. This CDR3 is CVSSSTALNYGYTF. The CDR3 nucleotides read TGTGTCAGCAGTTCGACAGCCCTTAACTATGGCTACACCTTC. The chain employs TRBV6-1 and TRBJ1-2; tentatively, D is TRBD1 (5 bases). Per the germline V gene, CDR1 is MNHNS and CDR2 is SASEGT. The CDR3 totals 14 residues.

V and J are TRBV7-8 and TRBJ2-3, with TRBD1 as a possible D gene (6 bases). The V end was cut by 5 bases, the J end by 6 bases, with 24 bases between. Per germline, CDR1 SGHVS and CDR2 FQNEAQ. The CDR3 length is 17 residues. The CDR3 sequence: CASSLGQPVWVSDTQYF. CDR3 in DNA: TGTGCCAGCAGCCTCGGACAGCCCGTATGGGTTTCGGATACGCAGTATTTT.